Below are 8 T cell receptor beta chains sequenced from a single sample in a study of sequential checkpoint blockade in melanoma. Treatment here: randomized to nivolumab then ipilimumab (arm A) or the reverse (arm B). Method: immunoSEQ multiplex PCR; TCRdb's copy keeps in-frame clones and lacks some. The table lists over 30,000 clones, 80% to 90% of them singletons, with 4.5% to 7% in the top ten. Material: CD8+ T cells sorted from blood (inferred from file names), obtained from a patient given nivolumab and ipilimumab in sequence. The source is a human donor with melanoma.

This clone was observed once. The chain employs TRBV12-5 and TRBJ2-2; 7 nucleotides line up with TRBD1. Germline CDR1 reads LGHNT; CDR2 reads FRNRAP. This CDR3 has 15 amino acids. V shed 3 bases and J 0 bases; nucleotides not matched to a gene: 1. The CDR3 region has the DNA TGTGCTAGTGGTTTCACAGGGGCGAACACCGGGGAGCTGTTTTTT. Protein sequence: CASGFTGANTGELFF.

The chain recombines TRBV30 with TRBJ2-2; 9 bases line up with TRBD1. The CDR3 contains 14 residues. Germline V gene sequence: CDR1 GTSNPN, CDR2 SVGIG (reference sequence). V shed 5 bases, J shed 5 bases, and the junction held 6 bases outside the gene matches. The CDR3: CAWLGDRVTGELFF. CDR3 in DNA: TGTGCCTGGCTAGGGGACAGGGTGACCGGGGAGCTGTTTTTT. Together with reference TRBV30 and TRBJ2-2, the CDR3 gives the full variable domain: SQTIHQWPATLVQPVGSPLSLECTVEGTSNPNLYWYRQAAGRGLQLLFYSVGIGQISSEVPQNLSASRPQDRQFILSSKKLLLSDSGFYLCAWLGDRVTGELFFGEGSRLTVL.

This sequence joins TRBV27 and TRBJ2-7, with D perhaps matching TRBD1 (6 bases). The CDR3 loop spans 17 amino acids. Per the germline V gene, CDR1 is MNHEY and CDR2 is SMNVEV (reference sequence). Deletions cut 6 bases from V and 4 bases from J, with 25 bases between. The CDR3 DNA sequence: TGTGCCAGCAGCACTACTTCCGGACAGTCCCCTCCTTACGAGCAGTACTTC. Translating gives CASSTTSGQSPPYEQYF.

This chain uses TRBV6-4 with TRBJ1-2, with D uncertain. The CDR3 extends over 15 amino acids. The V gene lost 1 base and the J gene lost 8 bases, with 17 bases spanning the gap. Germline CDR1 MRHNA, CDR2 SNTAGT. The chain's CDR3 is CASSDLDVGSGGYTF. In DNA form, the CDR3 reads TGTGCCAGCAGTGACTTAGATGTCGGATCGGGGGGCTACACCTTC.

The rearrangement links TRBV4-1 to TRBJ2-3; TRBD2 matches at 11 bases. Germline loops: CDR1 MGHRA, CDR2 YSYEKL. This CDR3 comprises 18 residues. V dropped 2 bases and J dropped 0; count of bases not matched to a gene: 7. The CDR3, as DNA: TGCGCCAGCAGCCAAACTAGCGGGGGATCGTCTAGCACAGATACGCAGTATTTT. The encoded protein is CASSQTSGGSSSTDTQYF.

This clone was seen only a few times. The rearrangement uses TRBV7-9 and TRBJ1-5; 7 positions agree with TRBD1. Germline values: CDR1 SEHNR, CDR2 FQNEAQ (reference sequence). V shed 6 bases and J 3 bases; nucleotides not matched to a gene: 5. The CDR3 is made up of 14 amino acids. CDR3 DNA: TGTGCCAGCAGTCGTACAGGGGCCAATCAGCCCCAGCATTTT. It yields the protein CASSRTGANQPQHF.

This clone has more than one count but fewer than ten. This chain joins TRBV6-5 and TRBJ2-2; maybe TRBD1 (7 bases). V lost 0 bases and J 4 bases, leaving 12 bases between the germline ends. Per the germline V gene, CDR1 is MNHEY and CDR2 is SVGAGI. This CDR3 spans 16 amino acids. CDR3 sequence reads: CASSYSTQGGTGELFF. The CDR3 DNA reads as TGTGCCAGCAGTTACTCGACCCAGGGGGGCACCGGGGAGCTGTTTTTT.

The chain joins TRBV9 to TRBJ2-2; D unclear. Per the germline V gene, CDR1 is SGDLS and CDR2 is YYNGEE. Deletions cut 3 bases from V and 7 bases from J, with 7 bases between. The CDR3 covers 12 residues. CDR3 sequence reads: CASSARIGELFF. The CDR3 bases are TGTGCCAGCAGCGCGAGGATCGGGGAGCTGTTTTTT. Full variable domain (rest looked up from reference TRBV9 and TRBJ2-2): DSGVTQTPKHLITATGQRVTLRCSPRSGDLSVYWYQQSLDQGLQFLIQYYNGEERAKGNILERFSAQQFPDLHSELNLSSLELGDSALYFCASSARIGELFFGEGSRLTVL.